This TCR beta chain came from a study of CD8 T cells in Susac syndrome. With 5 bases removed from V and 2 bases from J, the gap between germline ends came to 11 bases. Germline CDR1 is DFQATT and CDR2 is SNEGSKA (reference sequence). The CDR3 is 13 amino acids. cDNA came from roughly 0.5 to 1 ug RNA primed by random hexamers. Using its own MiXCR run on the immunoSEQ multiplex PCR reads, TCRdb lists one record per CDR3 protein. The sample holds 110,000 or so distinct CDR3 sequences, about 95% seen once. This receptor was identified in a human donor in good health. Input material: CD4+ T cells from PBMCs. The rearrangement joins TRBV20-1 to TRBJ2-3, with D perhaps matching TRBD1 (6 bases). The CDR3 DNA reads as TGCAGTGCTCGCAGGGGAGCCACAGATACGCAGTATTTT. Amino acids: CSARRGATDTQYF.